The T cell receptor beta chain under discussion was sequenced for a study of PD-L1 blockade in urothelial cancer. Across the whole study: Analysis of blood occurred 3 weeks (second dose) and 6 weeks after treatment start.

Spike-ins of synthetic TCR analog templates went into each PCR. The protocol was immunoSEQ multiplex PCR, while the TCRdb copy is restricted to in-frame clones and leaves out a portion. The sample yields about 88,000 clones, roughly 90% seen once. The CDR3 totals 12 residues. Deletions cut 0 bases from V and 8 bases from J, with 7 bases between. Germline lookup yields CDR1 SNHLY and CDR2 FYNNEI. Patients presented with locally advanced or metastatic urothelial carcinoma. A total of 1 to 8 samples per patient were collected pretreatment and on-treatment. This clone showed up just once. Sequencing used PBMCs, obtained around atezolizumab (anti-PD-L1) treatment. This TCR came from a man in his sixties with urothelial cancer. The chain is built from TRBV2 and TRBJ1-1, with D unclear. The CDR3 sequence: CASSEAAGEAFF. CDR3 sequence (DNA): TGTGCCAGCAGTGAAGCCGCGGGGGAAGCTTTCTTT. Together with reference TRBV2 and TRBJ1-1, the CDR3 gives the full variable domain: EPEVTQTPSHQVTQMGQEVILRCVPISNHLYFYWYRQILGQKVEFLVSFYNNEISEKSEIFDDQFSVERPDGSNFTLKIRSTKLEDSAMYFCASSEAAGEAFFGQGTRLTVV.